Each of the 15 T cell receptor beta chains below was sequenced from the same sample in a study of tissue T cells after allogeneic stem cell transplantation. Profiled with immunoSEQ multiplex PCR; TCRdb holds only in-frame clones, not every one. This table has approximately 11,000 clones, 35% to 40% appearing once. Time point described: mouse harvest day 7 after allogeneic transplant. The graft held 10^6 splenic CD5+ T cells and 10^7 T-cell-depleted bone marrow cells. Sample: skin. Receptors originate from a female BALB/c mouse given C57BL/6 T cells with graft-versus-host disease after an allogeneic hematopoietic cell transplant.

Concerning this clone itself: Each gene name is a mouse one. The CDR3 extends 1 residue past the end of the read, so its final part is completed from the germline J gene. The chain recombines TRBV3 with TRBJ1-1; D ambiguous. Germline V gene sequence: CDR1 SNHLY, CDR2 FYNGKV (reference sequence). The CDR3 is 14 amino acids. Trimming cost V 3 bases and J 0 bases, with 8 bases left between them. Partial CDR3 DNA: TGTGCCAGCAGCTTTACAGACCCAAACACAGAAGTCTTC. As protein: CASSFTDPNTEVF. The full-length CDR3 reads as CASSFTDPNTEVFF. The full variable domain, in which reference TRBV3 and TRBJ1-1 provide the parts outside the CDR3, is GPKVLQIPSHQIIDMGQMVTLNCDPVSNHLYFYWYKQILGQQMEFLVNFYNGKVMEKSKLFKDQFSVERPDGSYFTLKIQPTALEDSAVYFCASSFTDPNTEVFFGKGTRLTVV.

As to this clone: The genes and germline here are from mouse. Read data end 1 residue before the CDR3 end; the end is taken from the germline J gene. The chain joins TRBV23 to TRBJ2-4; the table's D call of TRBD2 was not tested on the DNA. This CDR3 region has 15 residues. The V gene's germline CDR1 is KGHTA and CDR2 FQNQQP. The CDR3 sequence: CSSSQTGGSQNTLYF. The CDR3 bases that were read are TGCTCCAGCAGTCAGACTGGGGGTAGTCAAAACACCTTGTAC. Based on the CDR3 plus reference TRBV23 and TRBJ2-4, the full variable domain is DAAVTQKPRYLIKMKGQEAEMKCIPEKGHTAVFWYQQKQSKELKFLIYFQNQQPLDQIDMVKERFSAVCPSSSLCSLGIRTCEAEDSALYLCSSSQTGGSQNTLYFGAGTRLSVL.

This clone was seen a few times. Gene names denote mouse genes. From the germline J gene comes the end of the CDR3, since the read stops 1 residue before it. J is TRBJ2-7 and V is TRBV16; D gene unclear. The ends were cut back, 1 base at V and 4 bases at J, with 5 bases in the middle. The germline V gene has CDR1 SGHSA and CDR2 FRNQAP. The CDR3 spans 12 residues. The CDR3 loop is CASSLAQYEQYF. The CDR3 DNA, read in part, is TGTGCAAGCAGCTTAGCACAATATGAACAGTAC. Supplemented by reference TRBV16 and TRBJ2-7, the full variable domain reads NAGVIQTPRHKVTGKGQEATLWCEPISGHSAVFWYRQTIVQGLEFLTYFRNQAPIDDSGMPKERFSAQMPNQSHSTLKIQSTQPQDSAVYLCASSLAQYEQYFGPGTRLTVL.

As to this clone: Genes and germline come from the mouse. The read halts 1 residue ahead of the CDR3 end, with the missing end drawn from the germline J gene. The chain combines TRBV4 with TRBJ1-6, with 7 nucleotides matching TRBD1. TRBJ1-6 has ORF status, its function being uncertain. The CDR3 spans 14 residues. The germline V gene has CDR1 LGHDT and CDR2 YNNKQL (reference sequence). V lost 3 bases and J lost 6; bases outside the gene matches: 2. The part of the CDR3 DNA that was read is TGTGCCAGCAGCTACCGGGACAGTAATTCGCCCCTCTAC. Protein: CASSYRDSNSPLY. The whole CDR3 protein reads CASSYRDSNSPLYF.

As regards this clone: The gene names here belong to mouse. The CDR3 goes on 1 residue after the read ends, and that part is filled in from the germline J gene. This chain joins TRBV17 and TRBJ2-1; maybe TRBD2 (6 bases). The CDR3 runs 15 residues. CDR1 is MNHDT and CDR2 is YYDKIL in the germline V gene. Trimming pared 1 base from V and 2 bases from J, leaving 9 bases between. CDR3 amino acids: CASSRGLGDYAEQFF. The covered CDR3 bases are TGTGCTAGCAGTAGAGGATTGGGGGACTATGCTGAGCAGTTC. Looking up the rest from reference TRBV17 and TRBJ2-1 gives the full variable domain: DTTVKQNPRYKLARVGKPVNLICSQTMNHDTMYWYQKKPNQAPKLLLFYYDKILNREADTFEKFQSSRPNNSFCSLYIGSAGLEYSAMYLCASSRGLGDYAEQFFGPGTRLTVL.

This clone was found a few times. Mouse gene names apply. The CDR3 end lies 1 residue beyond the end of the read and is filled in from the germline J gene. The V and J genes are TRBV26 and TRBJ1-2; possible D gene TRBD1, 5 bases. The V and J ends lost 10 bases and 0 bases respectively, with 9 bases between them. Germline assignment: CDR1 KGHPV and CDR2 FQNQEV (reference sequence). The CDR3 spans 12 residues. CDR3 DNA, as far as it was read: TGTGCCACCAGGGCTGCAAACTCCGACTACACC. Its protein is CATRAANSDYT. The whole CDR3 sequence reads CATRAANSDYTF. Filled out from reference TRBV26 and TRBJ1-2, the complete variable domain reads NSKVIQTPRYLVKGQGQKAKMRCIPEKGHPVVFWYQQNKNNEFKFLINFQNQEVLQQIDMTEKRFSAECPSNSPCSLEIQSSEAGDSALYLCATRAANSDYTFGSGTRLLVI.

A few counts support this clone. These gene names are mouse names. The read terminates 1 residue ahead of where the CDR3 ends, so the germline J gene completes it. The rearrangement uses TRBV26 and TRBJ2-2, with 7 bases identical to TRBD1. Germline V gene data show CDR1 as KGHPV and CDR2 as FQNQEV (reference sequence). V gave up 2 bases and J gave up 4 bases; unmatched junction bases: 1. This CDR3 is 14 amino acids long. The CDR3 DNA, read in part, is TGTGCCAGCAGTCTGGACAGGGCCACCGGGCAGCTCTAC. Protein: CASSLDRATGQLY. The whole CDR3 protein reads CASSLDRATGQLYF.

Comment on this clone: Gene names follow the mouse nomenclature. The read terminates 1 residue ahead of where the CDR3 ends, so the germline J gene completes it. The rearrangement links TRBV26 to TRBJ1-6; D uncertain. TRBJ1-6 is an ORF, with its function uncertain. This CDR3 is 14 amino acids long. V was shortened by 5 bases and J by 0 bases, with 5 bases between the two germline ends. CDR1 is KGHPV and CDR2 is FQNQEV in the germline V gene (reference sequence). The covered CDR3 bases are TGTGCCAGCAGTGGATATTCCTATAATTCGCCCCTCTAC. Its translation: CASSGYSYNSPLY. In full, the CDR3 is CASSGYSYNSPLYF.

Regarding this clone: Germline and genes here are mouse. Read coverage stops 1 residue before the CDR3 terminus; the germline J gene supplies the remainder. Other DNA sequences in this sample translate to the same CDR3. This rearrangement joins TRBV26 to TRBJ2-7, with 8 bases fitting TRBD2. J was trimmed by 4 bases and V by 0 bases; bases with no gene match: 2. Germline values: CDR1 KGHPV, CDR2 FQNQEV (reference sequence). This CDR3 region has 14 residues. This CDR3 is CASSLSTGAYEQYF. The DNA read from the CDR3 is TGTGCCAGCAGTCTGTCGACTGGGGCGTATGAACAGTAC.

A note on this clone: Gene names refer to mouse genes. CDR3 DNA (partial): TGTGCCAGTACTCACTGGGGGGGAGAGGAACAGTAC. This codes for CASTHWGGEEQY. In full, the CDR3 reads CASTHWGGEEQYF. The chain employs TRBV13-1 and TRBJ2-7, with 10 bases identical to TRBD2. The read gets to within 1 residue of the CDR3 end, and the germline J gene fills in the rest. Germline V gives CDR1 NSHNY, CDR2 SYGAGN. The CDR3 length is 13 residues. Trimming cost V 8 bases and J 7 bases; bases outside gene matches: 9.

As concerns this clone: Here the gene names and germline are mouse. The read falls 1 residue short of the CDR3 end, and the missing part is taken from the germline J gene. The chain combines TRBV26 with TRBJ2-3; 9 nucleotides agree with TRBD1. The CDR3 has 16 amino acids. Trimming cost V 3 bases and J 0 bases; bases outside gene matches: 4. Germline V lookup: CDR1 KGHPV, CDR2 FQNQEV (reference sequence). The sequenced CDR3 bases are TGTGCCAGCAGTCTCGACAGGGGGTCTAGTGCAGAAACGCTGTAT. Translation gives CASSLDRGSSAETLY. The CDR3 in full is CASSLDRGSSAETLYF.

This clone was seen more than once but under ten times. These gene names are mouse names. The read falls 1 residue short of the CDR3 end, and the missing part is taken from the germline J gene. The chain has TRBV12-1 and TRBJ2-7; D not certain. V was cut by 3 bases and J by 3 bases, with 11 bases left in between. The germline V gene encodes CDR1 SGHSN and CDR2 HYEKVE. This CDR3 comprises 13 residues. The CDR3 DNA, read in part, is TGTGCCAGCTCTGTGCTCCCTGTCTATGAACAGTAC. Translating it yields CASSVLPVYEQY. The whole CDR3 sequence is CASSVLPVYEQYF.

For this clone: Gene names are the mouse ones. The CDR3 sequence is CASSWDRGREVFF. The DNA read from the CDR3 is TGTGCCAGCAGTTGGGACAGGGGGCGCGAAGTCTTC. The rearrangement joins TRBV15 to TRBJ1-1, with 12 bases identical to TRBD1. The read falls 1 residue short of the CDR3 end, and the missing part is taken from the germline J gene. Germline CDR1 SGHND, CDR2 FRSKSL. Germline trimming cut 4 bases from V and 8 bases from J; bases unmatched to any gene: 2. The CDR3 is 13 residues long.

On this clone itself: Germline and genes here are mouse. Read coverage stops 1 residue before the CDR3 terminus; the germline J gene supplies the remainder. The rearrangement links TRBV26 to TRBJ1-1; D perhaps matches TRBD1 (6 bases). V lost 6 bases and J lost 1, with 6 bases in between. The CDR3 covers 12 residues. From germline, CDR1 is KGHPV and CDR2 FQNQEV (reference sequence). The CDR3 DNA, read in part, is TGTGCCAGCAGGGACAGAAACACAGAAGTCTTC. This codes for CASRDRNTEVF. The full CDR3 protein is CASRDRNTEVFF.

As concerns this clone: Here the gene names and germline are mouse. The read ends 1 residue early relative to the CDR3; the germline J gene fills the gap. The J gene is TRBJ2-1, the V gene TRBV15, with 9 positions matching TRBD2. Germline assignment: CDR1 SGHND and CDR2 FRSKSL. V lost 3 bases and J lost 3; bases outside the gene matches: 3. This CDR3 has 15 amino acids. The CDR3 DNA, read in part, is TGTGCCAGCAGTTTCCAGACTGGGGGCTATGCTGAGCAGTTC. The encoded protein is CASSFQTGGYAEQF. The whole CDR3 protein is CASSFQTGGYAEQFF. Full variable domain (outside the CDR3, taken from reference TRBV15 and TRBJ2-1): DAGVTQTPRHEVAEKGQTIILKCEPVSGHNDLFWYRQTKIQGLELLSYFRSKSLMEDGGAFKDRFKAEMLNSSFSTLKIQPTEPKDSAVYLCASSFQTGGYAEQFFGPGTRLTVL.